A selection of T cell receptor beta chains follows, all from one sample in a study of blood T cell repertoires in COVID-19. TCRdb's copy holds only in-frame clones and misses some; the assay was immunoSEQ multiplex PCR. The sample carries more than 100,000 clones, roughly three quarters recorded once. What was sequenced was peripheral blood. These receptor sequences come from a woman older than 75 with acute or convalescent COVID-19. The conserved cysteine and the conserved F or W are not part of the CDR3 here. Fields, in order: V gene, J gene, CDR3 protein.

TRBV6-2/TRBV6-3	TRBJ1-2	ASSSRTGKGADGYT
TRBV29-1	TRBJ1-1	SAGGGSTEAF
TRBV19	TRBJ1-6	ASSIPGQINSPLH
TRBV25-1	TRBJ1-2	ASSGPDRGNYYGYT
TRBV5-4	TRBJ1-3	ASSLGDREPNTIY
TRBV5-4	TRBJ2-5	ASSFSLAGETQY
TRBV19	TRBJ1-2	ASSIKGYYGYT
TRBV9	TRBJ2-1	ASSVGGAGYNEQF
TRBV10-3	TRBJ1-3	AISLAQGQPNTIY
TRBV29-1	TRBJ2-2	SASKRDTNTGELF
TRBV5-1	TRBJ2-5	ASTDGRVGETQY
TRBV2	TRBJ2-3	ASSEQGGTDTQY
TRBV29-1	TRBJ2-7	SVWEGTSSYEQY
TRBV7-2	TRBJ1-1	ASSSTPGFTEAF
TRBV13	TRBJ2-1	ASSRGTSGPTYNEQF
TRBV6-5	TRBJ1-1	AIKGGVLNTEAF
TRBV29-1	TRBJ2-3	SARDSRPDTQY
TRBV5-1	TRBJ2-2	ASSLDGSNTGELF
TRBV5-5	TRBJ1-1	ASSFEAEGWNTEAF
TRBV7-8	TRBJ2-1	ASSVLAQSYNEQF
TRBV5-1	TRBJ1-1	ASSSATANTEAF
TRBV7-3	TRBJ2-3	ASSSRGLTDTQY
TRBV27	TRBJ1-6	ASSLDLLSSYNSPLH
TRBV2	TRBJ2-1	ASNGRAQNEQF
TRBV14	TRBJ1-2	ASSQRTTEYGYT
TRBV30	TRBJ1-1	AWSVQGGGAGMNTEAF